These 14 T cell receptor beta chains originate from one sample sequenced in a study of cytomegalovirus exposure and HLA in healthy donors. A multiplex PCR was run with 60 Vbeta primers and 13 Jbeta primers. The method was immunoSEQ multiplex PCR; TCRdb's version includes in-frame clones alone and lacks a portion of them. The sample yields roughly 100,000 clones, around 83% seen once. Sequencing was done on a sample of PBMCs. Receptors were obtained from a female donor in good health and CMV-seropositive.

The rearrangement links TRBV5-1 to TRBJ2-2; 8 bases are shared with TRBD2. Unmatched junction bases numbered 3, after V lost 0 bases and J lost 5 bases. The CDR3 runs 15 residues. From germline, CDR1 is SGHRS and CDR2 YFSETQ. DNA for the CDR3: TGCGCCAGCAGCTTGGATGCGGGAGGAACCGGGGAGCTGTTTTTT. It yields the protein CASSLDAGGTGELFF. The variable domain in full, with the rest retrieved from reference TRBV5-1 and TRBJ2-2, is KAGVTQTPRYLIKTRGQQVTLSCSPISGHRSVSWYQQTPGQGLQFLFEYFSETQRNKGNFPGRFSGRQFSNSRSEMNVSTLELGDSALYLCASSLDAGGTGELFFGEGSRLTVL.

The rearrangement uses TRBV10-3 and TRBJ1-1; D not resolved. Per the germline V gene, CDR1 is ENHRY and CDR2 is SYGVKD. The CDR3 totals 15 residues. The V end lost 5 bases, the J end lost 1 base, and 14 bases lay between the germline ends. CDR3 amino acids: CAISLKAEGNTEAFF. CDR3 bases: TGTGCCATCAGTTTGAAGGCTGAGGGGAACACTGAAGCTTTCTTT.

This clone showed up just once. This sequence joins TRBV15 and TRBJ1-1; tentative D call: TRBD1 (6 bases). CDR1 LNHNV and CDR2 YYDKDF come from the germline V gene (reference sequence). The CDR3 length is 13 residues. V lost 4 bases and J lost 9, with 15 bases in between. The CDR3 nucleotides read TGTGCCACCAGCATGACAGGTCTAATTCAAGCTTTCTTT. This gives the protein CATSMTGLIQAFF. Filled out from reference TRBV15 and TRBJ1-1, the complete variable domain reads DAMVIQNPRYQVTQFGKPVTLSCSQTLNHNVMYWYQQKSSQAPKLLFHYYDKDFNNEADTPDNFQSRRPNTSFCFLDIRSPGLGDTAMYLCATSMTGLIQAFFGQGTRLTVV.

This chain joins TRBV7-6 and TRBJ2-5; a weak D match, TRBD1 (6 bases). The CDR3 extends over 13 amino acids. Germline V gives CDR1 SGHVS, CDR2 FNYEAQ. Trimming removed 4 bases at V and 5 bases at J, with 11 bases between. CDR3 protein: CASSSPGVETQYF. CDR3 coding DNA: TGTGCCAGCAGCTCCCCAGGGGTCGAGACCCAGTACTTC. The variable domain in full, with the rest retrieved from reference TRBV7-6 and TRBJ2-5, is GAGVSQSPRYKVTKRGQDVALRCDPISGHVSLYWYRQALGQGPEFLTYFNYEAQQDKSGLPNDRFSAERPEGSISTLTIQRTEQRDSAMYRCASSSPGVETQYFGPGTRLLVL.

This chain links TRBV27 with TRBJ1-4; D remains unclear. V was cut by 4 bases and J by 0 bases, with 6 bases left in between. Germline CDR1 is MNHEY and CDR2 is SMNVEV (reference sequence). The CDR3 contains 14 residues. The DNA for the CDR3 is TGTGCCAGCAGTTCCGTCGCAACTAATGAAAAACTGTTTTTT. Protein product: CASSSVATNEKLFF.

This chain connects TRBV6-5 to TRBJ2-7; 8 positions agree with TRBD2. This CDR3 comprises 16 residues. Looked up from germline, CDR1 is MNHEY and CDR2 is SVGAGI. Trimming cost V 0 bases and J 2 bases; bases outside gene matches: 6. The CDR3 nucleotides read TGTGCCAGCAGTTACTCCCCCGGACTAGCCCCCTACGAGCAGTACTTC. This translates into CASSYSPGLAPYEQYF.

The chain employs TRBV30 and TRBJ1-1; unclear D gene. The V end was cut by 0 bases, the J end by 1 base, with 9 bases between. The CDR3 has 14 amino acids. Germline V gene lookup returns CDR1 GTSNPN and CDR2 SVGIG (reference sequence). DNA of the CDR3: TGTGCCTGGAGTGTGGTACGGTCGAACACTGAAGCTTTCTTT. Translating it yields CAWSVVRSNTEAFF.

V gene TRBV7-9 combines with J gene TRBJ1-4, with TRBD1 matching over 7 bases. The CDR3 length is 16 residues. Germline-derived CDR1 and CDR2 are SEHNR and FQNEAQ (reference sequence). The V segment lost 6 bases and the J segment 6 bases; nucleotides outside the gene matches: 13. CDR3 DNA sequence: TGTGCCAGCAGTAGTAAACGGGACAGTCTGGATGAAAAACTGTTTTTT. Protein: CASSSKRDSLDEKLFF.

This chain connects TRBV4-1 to TRBJ2-5; the match to TRBD2 covers 14 bases. The J call could be wrong; TRBJ2-7 is a better fit for the DNA end. CDR3 length: 18 residues. CDR1 and CDR2 from the germline V gene are MGHRA and YSYEKL. This CDR3 reads CASSQGPLGLAGVGEQYF. For the CDR3, the DNA is TGCGCCAGCAGCCAAGGCCCCCTGGGACTAGCGGGAGTAGGCGAGCAGTACTTC.

The V gene is TRBV10-3, the J gene TRBJ2-7; the D is unclear. The V end lost 2 bases, the J end lost 9 bases, and 8 bases lay between the germline ends. Germline V CDR1 and CDR2: ENHRY, SYGVKD. CDR3 length equals 11 residues. This chain's CDR3 is CAISEVERQYF. CDR3 DNA: TGTGCCATCAGTGAGGTTGAGAGGCAGTACTTC.

This clone occurred a few times. V and J are TRBV6-6 and TRBJ2-7; no definite D call. The CDR3 has 13 amino acids. Trimming left V 0 bases short and J 4 bases short, with 7 bases between. Germline loops: CDR1 MNHNY, CDR2 SVGAGI (reference sequence). The CDR3 DNA reads TGTGCCAGCAGTTACTCCCAGTGGTACGAGCAGTACTTC. This gives the protein CASSYSQWYEQYF.

The chain is built from TRBV15 and TRBJ1-2; 8 positions agree with TRBD1. The CDR3 runs 17 residues. Trimming took 2 bases from V and 0 from J; bases not matched to a gene: 8. Looked up from germline, CDR1 is LNHNV and CDR2 is YYDKDF (reference sequence). The CDR3 here is CATSRPDRVGANYGYTF. The CDR3 DNA reads TGTGCCACCAGCAGACCGGACAGGGTAGGGGCTAACTATGGCTACACCTTC. The entire variable domain, with the rest obtained from reference TRBV15 and TRBJ1-2, is as follows: DAMVIQNPRYQVTQFGKPVTLSCSQTLNHNVMYWYQQKSSQAPKLLFHYYDKDFNNEADTPDNFQSRRPNTSFCFLDIRSPGLGDTAMYLCATSRPDRVGANYGYTFGSGTRLTVV.

The CDR3 sequence: CASSYGTSGIYEQYF. DNA of the CDR3: TGTGCCAGCAGTTATGGGACTAGCGGGATCTACGAGCAGTACTTC. J is TRBJ2-5 and V is TRBV6-5; TRBD2 matches 13 bases. The better agreement between TRBJ2-7 and the DNA end casts doubt on the J call. This CDR3 spans 15 amino acids. Germline V gene sequence: CDR1 MNHEY, CDR2 SVGAGI.

The chain combines TRBV28 with TRBJ1-5, with D possibly TRBD1 on 6 matching bases. Per the germline V gene, CDR1 is MDHEN and CDR2 is SYDVKM. This CDR3 comprises 15 residues. The V and J ends lost 6 bases and 7 bases respectively, with 19 bases between them. This CDR3 reads CASSSSTGRVQPQHF. As DNA, the CDR3 is TGTGCCAGCAGCTCATCGACAGGTCGGGTCCAGCCCCAGCATTTT.